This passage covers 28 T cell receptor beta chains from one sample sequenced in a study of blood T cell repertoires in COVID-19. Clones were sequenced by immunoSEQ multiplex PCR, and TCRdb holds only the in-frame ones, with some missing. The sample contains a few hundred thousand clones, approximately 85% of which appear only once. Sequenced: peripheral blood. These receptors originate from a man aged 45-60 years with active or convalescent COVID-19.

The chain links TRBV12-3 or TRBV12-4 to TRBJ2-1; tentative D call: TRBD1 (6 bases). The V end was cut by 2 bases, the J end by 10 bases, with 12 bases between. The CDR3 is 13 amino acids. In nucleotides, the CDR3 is TGTGCCAGCAGTTTACTGGACAGCGACGAGCAGTTCTTC. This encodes CASSLLDSDEQFF.

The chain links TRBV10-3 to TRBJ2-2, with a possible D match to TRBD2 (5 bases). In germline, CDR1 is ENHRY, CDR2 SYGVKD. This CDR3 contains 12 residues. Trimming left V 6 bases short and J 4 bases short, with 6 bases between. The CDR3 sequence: CAIRDSTGELFF. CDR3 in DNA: TGTGCCATCAGGGACTCCACCGGGGAGCTGTTTTTT.

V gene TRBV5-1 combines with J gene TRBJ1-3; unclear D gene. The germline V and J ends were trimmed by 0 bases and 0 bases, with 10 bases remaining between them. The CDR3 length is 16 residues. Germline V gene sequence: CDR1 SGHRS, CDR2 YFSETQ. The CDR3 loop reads CASSLGAQSSGNTIYF. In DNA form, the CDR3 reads TGCGCCAGCAGCTTGGGGGCTCAGAGCTCTGGAAACACCATATATTTT.

The CDR3 loop reads CASRQEAGKLFF. CDR3 coding DNA: TGTGCCAGCCGACAGGAGGCTGGAAAACTGTTTTTT. This chain connects TRBV6-5 to TRBJ1-4; weak D call: TRBD1 (6 bases). This CDR3 is 12 amino acids long. CDR1 is MNHEY and CDR2 is SVGAGI in the germline V gene. The V gene lost 8 bases and the J gene lost 10 bases, with 14 bases spanning the gap.

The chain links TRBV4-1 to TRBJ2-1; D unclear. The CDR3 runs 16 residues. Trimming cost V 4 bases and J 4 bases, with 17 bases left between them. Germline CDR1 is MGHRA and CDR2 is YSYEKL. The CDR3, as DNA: TGCGCCAGCAGCCCTCACGCACTCCCACCTTACAATGAGCAGTTCTTC. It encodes CASSPHALPPYNEQFF.

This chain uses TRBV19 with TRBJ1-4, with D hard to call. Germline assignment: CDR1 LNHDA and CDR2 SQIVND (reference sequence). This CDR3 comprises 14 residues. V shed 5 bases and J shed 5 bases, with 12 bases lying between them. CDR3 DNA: TGTGCCAGTAGTCCATCGGGGTCGAATGAAAAACTGTTTTTT. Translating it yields CASSPSGSNEKLFF.

CDR3 in amino acids: CASSLGLAGSTDTQYF. The CDR3 DNA is TGTGCCAGCAGCTTAGGACTAGCGGGAAGCACAGATACGCAGTATTTT. The chain recombines TRBV7-3 with TRBJ2-3; 12 nucleotides agree with TRBD2. CDR3 length: 16 amino acids. V lost 2 bases and J lost 0; bases outside the gene matches: 0. CDR1 is SGHTA and CDR2 is FQGTGA in the germline V gene.

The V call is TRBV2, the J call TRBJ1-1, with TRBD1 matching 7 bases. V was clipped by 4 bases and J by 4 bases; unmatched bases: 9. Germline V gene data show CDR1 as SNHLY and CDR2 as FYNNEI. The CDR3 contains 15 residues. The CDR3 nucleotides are TGTGCCAGCAGTGCAACGACAGGGTTGGGCACTGAAGCTTTCTTT. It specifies CASSATTGLGTEAFF.

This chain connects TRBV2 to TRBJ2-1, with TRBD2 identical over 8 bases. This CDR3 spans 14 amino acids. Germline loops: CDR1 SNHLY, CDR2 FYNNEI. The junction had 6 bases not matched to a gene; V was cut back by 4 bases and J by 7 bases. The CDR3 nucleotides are TGTGCCAGCAGTGGTTCTTTAGCGGGGAATGAGCAGTTCTTC. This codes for CASSGSLAGNEQFF.

The CDR3 DNA sequence: TGTGCCAGCAGCCAACCACAGGGGTGGAGTGAGCAGTTCTTC. Its translation: CASSQPQGWSEQFF. V is TRBV7-6 and J is TRBJ2-1; 7 nucleotides match TRBD1. CDR3 length equals 14 residues. Germline-derived CDR1 and CDR2 are SGHVS and FNYEAQ. Trimming took 5 bases from V and 9 from J; bases not matched to a gene: 10.

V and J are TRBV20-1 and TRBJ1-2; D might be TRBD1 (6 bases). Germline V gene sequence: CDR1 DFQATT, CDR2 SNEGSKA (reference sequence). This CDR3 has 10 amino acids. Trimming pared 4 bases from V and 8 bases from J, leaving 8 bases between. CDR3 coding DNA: TGCAGTGCTAACAGGGTCGGCTACACCTTC. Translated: CSANRVGYTF.

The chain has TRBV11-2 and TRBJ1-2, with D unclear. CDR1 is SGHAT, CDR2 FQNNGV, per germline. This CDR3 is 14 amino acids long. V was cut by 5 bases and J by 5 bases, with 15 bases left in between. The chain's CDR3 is CASSPPGGSYGYTF. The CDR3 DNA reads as TGTGCCAGCAGCCCGCCAGGTGGATCATATGGCTACACCTTC.

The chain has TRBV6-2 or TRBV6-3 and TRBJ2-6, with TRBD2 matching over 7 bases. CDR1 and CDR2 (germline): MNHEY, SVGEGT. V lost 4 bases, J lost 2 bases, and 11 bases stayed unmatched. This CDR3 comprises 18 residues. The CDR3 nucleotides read TGTGCCAGCAGTTCTCCCCCCGCGGGAGATACTGGGGCCAACGTCCTGACTTTC. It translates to CASSSPPAGDTGANVLTF.

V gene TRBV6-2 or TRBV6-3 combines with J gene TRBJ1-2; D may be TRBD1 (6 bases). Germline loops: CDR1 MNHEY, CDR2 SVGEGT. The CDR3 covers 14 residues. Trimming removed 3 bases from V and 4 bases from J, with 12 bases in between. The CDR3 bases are TGTGCCAGCAGTTATCGGGGGGCGATCTATGGCTACACCTTC. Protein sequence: CASSYRGAIYGYTF.

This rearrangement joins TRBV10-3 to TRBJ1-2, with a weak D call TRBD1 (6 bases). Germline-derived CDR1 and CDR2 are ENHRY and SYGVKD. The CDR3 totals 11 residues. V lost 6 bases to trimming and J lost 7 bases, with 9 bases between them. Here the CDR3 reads CAIRNRVGYTF. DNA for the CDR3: TGTGCCATCAGAAACAGGGTTGGCTACACCTTC.

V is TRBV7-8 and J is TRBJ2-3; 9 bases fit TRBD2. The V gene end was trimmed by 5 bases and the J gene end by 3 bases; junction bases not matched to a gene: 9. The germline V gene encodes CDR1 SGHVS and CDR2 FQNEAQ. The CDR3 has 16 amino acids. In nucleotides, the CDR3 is TGTGCCAGCAGCGGCCATTTTAGCGGGAGAACAGATACGCAGTATTTT. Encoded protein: CASSGHFSGRTDTQYF.

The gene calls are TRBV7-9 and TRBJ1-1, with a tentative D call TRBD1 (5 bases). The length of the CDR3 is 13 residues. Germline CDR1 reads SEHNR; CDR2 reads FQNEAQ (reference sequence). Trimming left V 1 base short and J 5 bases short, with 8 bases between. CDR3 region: CASSLEGVTEAFF. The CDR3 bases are TGTGCCAGCAGCTTAGAAGGGGTGACTGAAGCTTTCTTT.

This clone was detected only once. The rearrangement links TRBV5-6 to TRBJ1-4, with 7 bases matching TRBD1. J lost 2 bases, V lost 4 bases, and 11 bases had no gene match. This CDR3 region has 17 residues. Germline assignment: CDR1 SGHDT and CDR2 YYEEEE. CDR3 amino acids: CASSPGQGGRTNEKLFF. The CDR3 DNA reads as TGTGCCAGCAGCCCCGGGCAGGGGGGAAGGACTAATGAAAAACTGTTTTTT.

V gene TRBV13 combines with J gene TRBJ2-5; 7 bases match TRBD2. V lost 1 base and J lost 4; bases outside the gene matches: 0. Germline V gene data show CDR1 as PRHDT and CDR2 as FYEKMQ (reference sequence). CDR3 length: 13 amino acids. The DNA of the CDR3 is TGTGCCAGCAGCTTAGCGGGAGGAGAGACCCAGTACTTC. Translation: CASSLAGGETQYF. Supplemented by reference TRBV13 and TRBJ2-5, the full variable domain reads AAGVIQSPRHLIKEKRETATLKCYPIPRHDTVYWYQQGPGQDPQFLISFYEKMQSDKGSIPDRFSAQQFSDYHSELNMSSLELGDSALYFCASSLAGGETQYFGPGTRLLVL.

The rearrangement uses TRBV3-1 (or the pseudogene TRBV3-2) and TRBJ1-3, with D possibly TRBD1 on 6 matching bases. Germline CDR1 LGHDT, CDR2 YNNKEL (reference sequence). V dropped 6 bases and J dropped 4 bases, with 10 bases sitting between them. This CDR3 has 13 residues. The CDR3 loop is CASRLRGGNTIYF. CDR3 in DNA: TGTGCCAGCAGACTCAGGGGAGGAAACACCATATATTTT.

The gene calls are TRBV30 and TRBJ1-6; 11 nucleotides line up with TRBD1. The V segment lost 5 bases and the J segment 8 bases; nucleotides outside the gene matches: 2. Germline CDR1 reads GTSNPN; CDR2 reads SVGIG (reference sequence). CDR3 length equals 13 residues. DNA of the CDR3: TGTGCCTGGGGACAGGGGGCGCATTCACCCCTCCACTTT. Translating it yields CAWGQGAHSPLHF.

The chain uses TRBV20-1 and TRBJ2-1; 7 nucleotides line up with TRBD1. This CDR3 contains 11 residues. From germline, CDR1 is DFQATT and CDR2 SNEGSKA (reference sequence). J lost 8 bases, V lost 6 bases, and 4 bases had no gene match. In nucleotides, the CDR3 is TGCAGTGCCGCGACAGGGTATGAGCAGTTCTTC. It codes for CSAATGYEQFF.

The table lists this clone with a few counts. The CDR3 loop reads CASSPAYGTLYEQYF. The CDR3 DNA sequence: TGTGCCAGCAGTCCCGCCTACGGGACACTGTACGAGCAGTACTTC. The chain recombines TRBV6-5 with TRBJ2-7, with a tentative D call TRBD1 (6 bases). Trimming shortened V by 5 bases and J by 4 bases, and 18 bases separated the two germline ends. The CDR3 consists of 15 residues. Germline V gives CDR1 MNHEY, CDR2 SVGAGI.

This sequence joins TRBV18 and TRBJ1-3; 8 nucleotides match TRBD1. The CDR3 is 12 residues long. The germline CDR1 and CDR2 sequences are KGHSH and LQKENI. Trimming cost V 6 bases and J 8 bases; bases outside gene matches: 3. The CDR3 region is CASSGQGDTIYF. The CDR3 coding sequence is TGTGCCAGCTCTGGACAGGGAGACACCATATATTTT.

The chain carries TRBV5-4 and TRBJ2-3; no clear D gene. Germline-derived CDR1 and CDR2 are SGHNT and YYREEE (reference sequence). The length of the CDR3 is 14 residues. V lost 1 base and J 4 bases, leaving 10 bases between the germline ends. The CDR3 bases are TGTGCCAGCAGCTTGTCCCTAGTAGCAGATACGCAGTATTTT. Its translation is CASSLSLVADTQYF.

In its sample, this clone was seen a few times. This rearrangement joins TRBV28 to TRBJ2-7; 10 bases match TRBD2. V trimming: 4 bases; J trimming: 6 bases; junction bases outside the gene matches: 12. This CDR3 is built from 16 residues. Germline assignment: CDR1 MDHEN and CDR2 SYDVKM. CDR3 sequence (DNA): TGTGCCAGCAGTTGGGGGACTAGCGCACATTGGGGCGAGCAGTACTTC. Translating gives CASSWGTSAHWGEQYF.

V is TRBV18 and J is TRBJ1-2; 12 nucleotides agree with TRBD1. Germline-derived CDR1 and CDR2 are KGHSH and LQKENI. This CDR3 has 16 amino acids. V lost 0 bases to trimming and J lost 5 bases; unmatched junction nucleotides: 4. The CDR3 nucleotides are TGTGCCAGCTCACCACCGGGACAGGGGGCCGGTTATGGCTACACCTTC. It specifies CASSPPGQGAGYGYTF.

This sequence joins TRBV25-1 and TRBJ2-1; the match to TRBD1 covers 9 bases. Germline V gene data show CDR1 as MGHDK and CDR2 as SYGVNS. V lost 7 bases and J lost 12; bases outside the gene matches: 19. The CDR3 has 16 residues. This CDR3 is CASNPNPAQGAGGQFF. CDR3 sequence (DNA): TGTGCCAGCAACCCCAACCCGGCACAGGGGGCGGGCGGGCAGTTCTTC.